The rows below give T cell receptor beta chains drawn from one sample of a study of blood T cells in healthy people across ages. TCRdb recomputed calls from the 5' RACE reads with MiXCR, one row per CDR3 protein. The data contain over a million distinct CDR3 sequences, around 42% of them singletons. Sequencing used blood. The receptors come from a young woman in good health. The CDR3 runs from the conserved cysteine through the conserved F or W. The order of the fields is J gene, clone size, D gene, V gene, CDR3 protein, CDR3 DNA. A D gene is named only where the DNA matches it firmly. Size is omitted from some rows. Given values are once, few, many or a class for expanded clones.

TRBJ2-3 . . TRBV3-1 CASSQAGLNTQYF TGTGCCAGCAGCCAAGCTGGATTAAATACGCAGTATTTT
TRBJ1-5 . . TRBV12-3/TRBV12-4 CASRPLGRNQPQHF TGTGCCAGCAGGCCACTTGGGAGAAACCAGCCCCAGCATTTT
TRBJ2-3 . . TRBV27 CASSWAATDTQYF TGTGCCAGCAGTTGGGCGGCCACAGATACGCAGTATTTT
TRBJ1-6 few . TRBV7-9 CASSLWENNSPLHF TGTGCCAGCAGCTTATGGGAAAATAATTCACCCCTCCACTTT
TRBJ2-5 . . TRBV24-1 CATSDLQTGGETQYF TGTGCCACCAGTGATCTACAGACAGGAGGGGAGACCCAGTACTTC
TRBJ1-2 many . TRBV5-1 CASSRGTDYGYTF TGCGCCAGCAGCCGAGGGACGGACTATGGCTACACCTTC
TRBJ2-3 once . TRBV4-1 CASSQGRGTNTDTQYF TGCGCCAGCAGCCAAGGGAGGGGGACTAACACAGATACGCAGTATTTT
TRBJ2-2 . TRBD1 TRBV7-9 CASSNHRGTGELFF TGTGCCAGCAGCAACCACAGGGGGACCGGGGAGCTGTTTTTT
TRBJ2-7 . . TRBV20-1 CSANPFLRNEQYF TGCAGTGCCAACCCCTTCCTACGGAATGAGCAGTACTTC
TRBJ2-1 few TRBD2 TRBV20-1 CSTQRGGFNEQFF TGCAGTACCCAGCGGGGGGGCTTTAATGAGCAGTTCTTC
TRBJ1-2 few TRBD1 TRBV20-1 CSAREGQGMNYGYTF TGCAGTGCTAGAGAAGGACAGGGGATGAACTATGGCTACACCTTC
TRBJ1-2 few . TRBV6-5 CASSYTGLLEGYTF TGTGCCAGCAGTTACACAGGACTCCTGGAGGGCTACACCTTC
TRBJ1-2 . . TRBV20-1 CSATTGRNYGYTF TGCAGTGCTACGACAGGAAGAAACTATGGCTACACCTTC
TRBJ2-1 . TRBD2 TRBV5-1 CASSLGYGRASSEQFF TGCGCCAGCAGCTTGGGTTACGGGAGGGCCTCAAGTGAGCAGTTCTTC
TRBJ2-1 few TRBD2 TRBV15 CATSRDKVLGGRAIDNEQFF TGTGCCACCAGCAGAGATAAAGTGTTGGGCGGGAGGGCCATCGACAATGAGCAGTTCTTC
TRBJ2-5 . TRBD1 TRBV6-6 CTSTTGEETQYF TGTACCAGCACGACAGGGGAAGAGACCCAGTACTTC
TRBJ2-5 few . TRBV13 CASSSQGARLKPGDQNQETQYF TGTGCCAGCAGCTCCCAAGGGGCCCGGTTGAAGCCAGGCGATCAAAACCAAGAGACCCAGTACTTC
TRBJ2-3 . TRBD2 TRBV12-3/TRBV12-4 CASSFSRLAGPYF TGTGCCAGCAGTTTCTCTCGGCTAGCGGGGCCGTATTTT
TRBJ1-2 . TRBD1 TRBV6-6 CASSYTRQGGDGYTF TGTGCCAGCAGTTACACACGACAGGGAGGAGACGGCTACACCTTC
TRBJ1-1 . . TRBV9 CASSYGGNRDTEAFF TGTGCCAGCTCGTATGGGGGGAACAGAGACACTGAAGCTTTCTTT
TRBJ2-5 . . TRBV20-1 CSASSLRDEHETQYF TGCAGTGCTTCCTCTTTACGGGATGAGCACGAGACCCAGTACTTC
TRBJ2-1 . . TRBV7-9 CASSSWDSNEQFF TGTGCCAGCAGCTCTTGGGACTCTAATGAGCAGTTCTTC
TRBJ2-7 many . TRBV7-7 CASSFGQYYEQYF TGTGCCAGCAGCTTCGGACAGTACTACGAGCAGTACTTC
TRBJ2-1 . TRBD2 TRBV12-3/TRBV12-4 CASRPPGGLGNEQFF TGTGCCAGCAGACCACCGGGAGGGCTCGGCAATGAGCAGTTCTTC
TRBJ2-1 few TRBD2 TRBV27 CASSLSSGGYSYNEQFF TGTGCCAGCAGTTTATCTAGCGGGGGTTACTCCTACAATGAGCAGTTCTTC
TRBJ2-5 . TRBD2 TRBV20-1 CSVLAGSQETQYF TGCAGTGTCCTAGCGGGAAGCCAAGAGACCCAGTACTTC
TRBJ2-5 . . TRBV5-6 CASSNLGYLAGAIETQYF TGTGCCAGCAGCAACCTTGGGTATCTCGCAGGGGCGATCGAGACCCAGTACTTC